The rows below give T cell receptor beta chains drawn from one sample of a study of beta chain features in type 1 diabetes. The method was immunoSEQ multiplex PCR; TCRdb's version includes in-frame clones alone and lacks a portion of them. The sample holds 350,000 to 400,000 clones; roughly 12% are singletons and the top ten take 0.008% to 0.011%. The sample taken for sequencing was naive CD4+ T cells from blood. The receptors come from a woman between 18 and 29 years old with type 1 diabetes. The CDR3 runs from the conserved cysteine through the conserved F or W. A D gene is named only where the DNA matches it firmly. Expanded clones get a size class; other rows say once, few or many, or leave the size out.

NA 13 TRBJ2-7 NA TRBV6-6 TGTGCCAGCACCAGGACAGAAGACTACGAGCAGTACTTC CASTRTEDYEQYF
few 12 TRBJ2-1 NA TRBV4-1 TGCGCCAGCAGCCAACAATTGAATGAGCAGTTCTTC CASSQQLNEQFF
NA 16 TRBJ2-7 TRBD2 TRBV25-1 TGTGCCAGCAGTGTACCGGGACTAGCGGGAGCCTACGAGCAGTACTTC CASSVPGLAGAYEQYF
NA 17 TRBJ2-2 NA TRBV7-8 TGTGCCAGCAGCTTTAATCGGCGGGTGGGCAACACCGGGGAGCTGTTTTTT CASSFNRRVGNTGELFF
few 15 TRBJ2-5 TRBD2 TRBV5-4 TGTGCCAGCAGGGTGGGACTAGCGGATCAAGAGACCCAGTACTTC CASRVGLADQETQYF
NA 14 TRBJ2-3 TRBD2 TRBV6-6 TGTGCCAGCAGTCTACTAGCGGCCACAGATACGCAGTATTTT CASSLLAATDTQYF
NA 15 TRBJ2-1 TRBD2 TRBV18 TGTGCCAGCTCACCCGGGACTAGAACCTACAATGAGCAGTTCTTC CASSPGTRTYNEQFF
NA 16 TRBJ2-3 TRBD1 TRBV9 TGTGCCAGCAGCGTAGAAGGACAGGTGAGCACAGATACGCAGTATTTT CASSVEGQVSTDTQYF
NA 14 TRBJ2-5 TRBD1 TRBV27 TGTGCCAGCAGTCTGGGACAGGGCGGAGGGACCCAGTACTTC CASSLGQGGGTQYF
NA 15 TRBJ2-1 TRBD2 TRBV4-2 TGTGCCAGCAGCCTTACTAGCGGGGGGAGCAATGAGCAGTTCTTC CASSLTSGGSNEQFF
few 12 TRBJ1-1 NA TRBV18 TGTGCCAGCTCCTCAGGGTACGCTGAAGCTTTCTTT CASSSGYAEAFF
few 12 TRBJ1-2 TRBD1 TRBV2 TGTGCCAGCAGTCCCACAGGGGTCGGCTACACCTTC CASSPTGVGYTF
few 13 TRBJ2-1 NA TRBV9 TGTGCCAGCAGCGTAGGACTCCCCAATGAGCAGTTCTTC CASSVGLPNEQFF
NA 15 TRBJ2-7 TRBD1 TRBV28 TGTGCCAGCAGTTCCCAGACAGGGGGCCACTACGAGCAGTACTTC CASSSQTGGHYEQYF
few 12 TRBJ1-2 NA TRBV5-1 TGCGCCAGCAGCTCGCCAGTTATGGGCTACACCTTC CASSSPVMGYTF
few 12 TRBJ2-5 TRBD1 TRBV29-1 TGCAGCGTACGGACAGGGCAGGGGACCCAGTACTTC CSVRTGQGTQYF
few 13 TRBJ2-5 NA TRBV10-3 TGTGCCATCAGTGCCCGGGAACAAGAGACCCAGTACTTC CAISAREQETQYF
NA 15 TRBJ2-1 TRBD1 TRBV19 TGTGCCAGTAGTGGGGACAGGGGGAAACTTCGAGAGCAGTTCTTC CASSGDRGKLREQFF
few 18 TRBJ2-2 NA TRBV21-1 TGTGCCAGCAGCAAATGCCATAAAATTGTGGGGCAGGGCGGGGAGCTGTTTTTT CASSKCHKIVGQGGELFF
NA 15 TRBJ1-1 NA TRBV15 TGTGCCACCAGCAGAGATAGGAAAGGGGGCACTGAAGCTTTCTTT CATSRDRKGGTEAFF
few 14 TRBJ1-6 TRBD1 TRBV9 TGTGCCAGCAGCGGAGACAGGGCGATTTCACCCCTCCACTTT CASSGDRAISPLHF
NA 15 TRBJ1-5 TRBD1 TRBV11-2 TGTGCCAGCAGGCTGGGGACAGGGATAAATCAGCCCCAGCATTTT CASRLGTGINQPQHF
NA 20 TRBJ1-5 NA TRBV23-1 TGCGCCAGCAGTCAGGGTTACAGGGCTCCGATCCTTAATAGCAATCAGCCCCAGCATTTT CASSQGYRAPILNSNQPQHF
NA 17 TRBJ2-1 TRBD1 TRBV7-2 TGTGCCAGCAGCTTAATTATCGGGACAGGGGGGAACAATGAGCAGTTCTTC CASSLIIGTGGNNEQFF
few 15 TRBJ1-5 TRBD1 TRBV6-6 TGTGCCAGCAGTACTATAGGACAGGGAGGTCAGCCCCAGCATTTT CASSTIGQGGQPQHF
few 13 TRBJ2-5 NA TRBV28 TGTGCCAGCAGTTTCCCTTCCCGGGAGACCCAGTACTTC CASSFPSRETQYF
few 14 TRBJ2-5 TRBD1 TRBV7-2 TGTGCCAGCAGCGTCAGACAGGGTCAAGAGACCCAGTACTTC CASSVRQGQETQYF
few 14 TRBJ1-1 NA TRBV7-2 TGTGCCAGCAGCTTGGACCGGGGTTTTACTGAAGCTTTCTTT CASSLDRGFTEAFF
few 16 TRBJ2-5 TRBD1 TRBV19 TGTGCCAGTAGTAGCTCATCCTTGGGACAGGGGAGGACCCAGTACTTC CASSSSSLGQGRTQYF
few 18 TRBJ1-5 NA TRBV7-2 TGTGCCAGCAGCAAAACAAAGAAGGACAGTCTCAGCAATCAGCCCCAGCATTTT CASSKTKKDSLSNQPQHF
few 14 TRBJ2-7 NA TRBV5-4 TGTGCCAGCAGCTTGGTCCCTTCGGCCTACGAGCAGTACTTC CASSLVPSAYEQYF
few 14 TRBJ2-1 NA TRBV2 TGTGCCAGCAAAACAGGGAGCTCCTACAATGAGCAGTTCTTC CASKTGSSYNEQFF
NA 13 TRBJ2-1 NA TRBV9 TGTGCCAGCAGCGACAGGCCTTACAATGAGCAGTTCTTC CASSDRPYNEQFF
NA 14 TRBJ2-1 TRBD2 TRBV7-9 TGTGCCAGCAGCGTCACCCGGGACTACCATGAGCAGTTCTTC CASSVTRDYHEQFF
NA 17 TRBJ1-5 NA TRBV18 TGTGCCAGCTCACTCCCTATCCAGGGGAATAGCAATCAGCCCCAGCATTTT CASSLPIQGNSNQPQHF
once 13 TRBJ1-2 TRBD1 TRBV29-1 TGCAGCGTTGAGTTAACAGGGGTTAGTGGCTACACCTTC CSVELTGVSGYTF
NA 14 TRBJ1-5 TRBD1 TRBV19 TGTGCCAGTCGGGACAGGGCGCGCAATCAGCCCCAGCATTTT CASRDRARNQPQHF
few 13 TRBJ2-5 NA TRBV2 TGTGCCACCAGGAGGGACTCCGGGGAGACCCAGTACTTC CATRRDSGETQYF